These T cell receptor beta chains were read from a single sample in a study of shared clonotypes between healthy human individuals. The repertoire was sequenced with immunoSEQ multiplex PCR; TCRdb's copy has only in-frame clones and lacks some. The table shows 100,000 or so clones, with around 43% occurring only once. The sequenced material came from PBMCs. These TCRs come from a woman aged 40 to 55 in good health. Some clones in this sample may be carry-over from other donors' samples. Both conserved end residues are part of each CDR3.

V gene	J gene	CDR3 protein
TRBV15	TRBJ2-5	CATSRGKRYQETQYF
TRBV21-1	TRBJ2-6	CASSKGAGATGANVLTF
TRBV5-1	TRBJ1-4	CASTTGNRDEKLFF
TRBV5-4	TRBJ1-2	CASSPDRDRGYTF
TRBV30	TRBJ2-4	CAWSVELQRNIQYF
TRBV29-1	TRBJ2-6	CSVGRSGANVLTF
TRBV9	TRBJ2-1	CASSVASSYNEQFF
TRBV6-5	TRBJ2-1	CATHGAAPPVFF
TRBV7-2	TRBJ2-1	CASSLVLAGGAFF
TRBV7-8	TRBJ2-3	CASSPNTDTQYF
TRBV6-6	TRBJ2-7	CASSYGQTGSYEQYF
TRBV5-6	TRBJ1-1	CASSLSTSRWNTEAFF
TRBV6-1	TRBJ2-7	CASSEHWESSYEQYF
TRBV30	TRBJ1-2	CAWFGGPYGYTF
TRBV30	TRBJ2-7	CAWRGPSIRYEQYF
TRBV5-1	TRBJ2-7	CASSPLLSELAGYEQYF
TRBV27	TRBJ2-5	CASRTSGSGTQYF
TRBV21-1	TRBJ2-1	CASSSKRCVCCEQFF
TRBV29-1	TRBJ1-1	CSVARGGEAFF
TRBV11-2	TRBJ2-7	CASRDRGSTCEQYF
TRBV5-1	TRBJ2-7	CASSFQGTGAEEQYF
TRBV28	TRBJ1-2	CASSLNYGYTF
TRBV25-1	TRBJ2-2	CASSEHPSSGSTGELFF